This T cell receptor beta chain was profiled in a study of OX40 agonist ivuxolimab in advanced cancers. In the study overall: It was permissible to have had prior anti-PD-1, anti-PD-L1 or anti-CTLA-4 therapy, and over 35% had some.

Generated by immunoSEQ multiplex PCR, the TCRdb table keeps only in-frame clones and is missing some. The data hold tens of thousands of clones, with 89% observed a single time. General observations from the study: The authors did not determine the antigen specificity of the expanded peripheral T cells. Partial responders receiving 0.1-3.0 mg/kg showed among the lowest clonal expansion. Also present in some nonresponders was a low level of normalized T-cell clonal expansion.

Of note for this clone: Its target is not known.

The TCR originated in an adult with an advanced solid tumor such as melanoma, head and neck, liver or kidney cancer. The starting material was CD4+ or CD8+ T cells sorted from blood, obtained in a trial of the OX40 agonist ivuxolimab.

CDR3 amino acids: CASSLMGQGATGELFF. The CDR3 DNA reads as TGTGCCAGTAGTCTCATGGGACAGGGGGCTACCGGGGAGCTGTTTTTT. The chain recombines TRBV19 with TRBJ2-2; TRBD1 matches 12 bases. The CDR3 has 16 amino acids. With V trimmed by 5 bases and J by 5 bases, 6 bases remained unmatched. Germline CDR1 LNHDA, CDR2 SQIVND (reference sequence).